A selection of T cell receptor beta chains follows, all from one sample in a study of blood T cell repertoires in COVID-19. Sequenced by immunoSEQ multiplex PCR; TCRdb stores in-frame clones only, minus some. The sample has approximately 300,000 clones, 85% to 90% seen once. The source material was PBMCs or T cells enriched from blood (not recorded which). These receptors were obtained from a woman in her 30s who had recovered from COVID-19. Each CDR3 is given with its conserved first and last residue. Clone size is stated in some rows and not others, as once, few, many or a class when expanded.

j_call | clone_size | v_call | cdr3_aa
TRBJ2-2 | . | TRBV29-1 | CSVKGADTGELFF
TRBJ2-7 | . | TRBV7-3 | CASSPPWGLAGGIWGEQYF
TRBJ2-3 | . | TRBV7-3 | CASSSSGRGTDTQYF
TRBJ1-2 | . | TRBV7-2 | CASSLNTGSNYGYTF
TRBJ2-3 | . | TRBV27 | CASSAASGSPQYF
TRBJ1-5 | . | TRBV27 | CASSLSAGNYQPQHF
TRBJ1-2 | few | TRBV11-2 | CASSYGQNYGYTF
TRBJ2-7 | . | TRBV5-1 | CASSFTNGRAPHEQYF
TRBJ1-5 | . | TRBV15 | CATSRIGTGNQPQHF
TRBJ2-5 | . | TRBV3-1/TRBV3-2 | CASSQDYGGWGQETQYF
TRBJ1-2 | once | TRBV12-3/TRBV12-4 | CASSFGGQGGYTF
TRBJ2-1 | . | TRBV9 | CASSHSLAGSSYNEQFF
TRBJ2-7 | . | TRBV28 | CASSFGDRPRGQYF
TRBJ2-2 | . | TRBV15 | CATSTGDTGELFF
TRBJ1-3 | . | TRBV4-3 | CASSQLRDTSGNTIYF
TRBJ1-3 | once | TRBV15 | CATSRDRSGGNTIYF
TRBJ2-7 | few | TRBV20-1 | CSADPTGSFLF
TRBJ2-7 | . | TRBV5-1 | CASSPAVTVSYEQYF
TRBJ2-1 | . | TRBV5-8 | CASSSGTPYNEQFF
TRBJ1-1 | once | TRBV30 | CAWSLGQGVYEAFF
TRBJ2-5 | few | TRBV13 | CASSFLAQGRQETQYF
TRBJ2-3 | . | TRBV9 | CASSADRGWTDTQYF
TRBJ2-1 | . | TRBV18 | CASSPPPGEGNEQFF
TRBJ2-2 | . | TRBV11-2 | CASRGLADSTGELFF
TRBJ2-1 | . | TRBV27 | CASSSSGAYNEQFF
TRBJ2-1 | once | TRBV11-2 | CASSSQLAATYNEQFF
TRBJ1-5 | . | TRBV12-5 | CASGLDAKTGSKSESNQPQHF
TRBJ1-2 | . | TRBV11-3 | CASSSRDTNIPPGYGYTF
TRBJ1-5 | . | TRBV28 | CASSLSTGYSNQPQHF